The 26 T cell receptor beta chains below all came from one sample that was sequenced in a study of CXCR3-negative and CXCR3-positive naive CD8 T cells. UMI-tagged TRB cDNA libraries were built via 5' RACE. From its re-call of the 5' RACE reads, TCRdb lists each CDR3 protein once, without DNA. This table holds about 90,000 distinct CDR3 sequences. Sequencing was carried out using naive CXCR3- CD8+ T cells from blood. The subset here: CD45RO-CCR7+CD27+CD95- naive CD8+ T cells lacking CXCR3 (TNR3-). Every receptor here comes from a human donor in good health. Some clones in this sample may be carry-over from other donors' samples.

The chain links TRBV27 to TRBJ1-6; TCRdb names TRBD1, which stays unverified in the absence of DNA. The CDR3 is made up of 17 amino acids. The germline V gene encodes CDR1 MNHEY and CDR2 SMNVEV (reference sequence). The CDR3 is CASSSAIMTGFNSPLHF.

This chain joins TRBV6-5 and TRBJ2-1; TCRdb picks TRBD1, but there is no DNA to check that call. The CDR3 totals 18 residues. The germline gives CDR1 MNHEY, CDR2 SVGAGI. The CDR3: CASSYSSAGTGADNEQFF.

The chain carries TRBV29-1 and TRBJ1-2; TCRdb's D gene call, TRBD1, goes unchecked for lack of DNA. Germline V gene sequence: CDR1 SQVTM, CDR2 ANQGSEA. This CDR3 region has 14 residues. This chain's CDR3 is CSVLRDGTNYGYTF.

CDR3 amino acids: CSARDWEASGGPRNTDTQYF. This chain uses TRBV20-1 with TRBJ2-3; the D call of TRBD2 rests on TCRdb alone, since no DNA is present to check it. This CDR3 has 20 amino acids. The germline V gene encodes CDR1 DFQATT and CDR2 SNEGSKA (reference sequence).

The V call is TRBV29-1, the J call TRBJ2-7; the TCRdb D gene call, TRBD2, has no DNA to confirm it. This CDR3 has 13 amino acids. Germline CDR1 SQVTM, CDR2 ANQGSEA. CDR3 region: CSVVGLAGAEQYF.

The CDR3 protein is CARIEQGAGNYGYTF. V and J are TRBV6-5 and TRBJ1-2; TCRdb names TRBD1, which stays unverified in the absence of DNA. Germline CDR1 MNHEY, CDR2 SVGAGI. There are 15 residues in the CDR3.

CDR3 in amino acids: CASSWPLRGAEDEQFF. The gene calls are TRBV7-9 and TRBJ2-1; TCRdb gives TRBD1 as the D gene, but with no DNA this cannot be confirmed. CDR3 size: 16 residues. In germline, CDR1 is SEHNR, CDR2 FQNEAQ (reference sequence).

The chain recombines TRBV6-2 or TRBV6-3 with TRBJ2-2; checking the TCRdb D call of TRBD2 is not possible without DNA. Germline loops: CDR1 MNHEY, CDR2 SVGEGT. This CDR3 has 13 residues. CDR3 region: CASSYGGTGELFF.

The chain is built from TRBV29-1 and TRBJ2-7. CDR3 size: 12 residues. Germline CDR1 is SQVTM and CDR2 is ANQGSEA. CDR3: CSVEIASYEQYF.

The chain has TRBV12-3 or TRBV12-4 and TRBJ2-5; TCRdb outputs TRBD1, but without DNA this stays unchecked. The CDR3 spans 16 residues. The CDR3 here is CASSRSPGQGKETQYF.

The gene calls are TRBV5-4 and TRBJ2-1; absent DNA, TCRdb's TRBD1 call cannot be checked. This CDR3 has 15 amino acids. Germline CDR1 is SGHNT and CDR2 is YYREEE (reference sequence). CDR3 sequence reads: CASSLIGTDFNEQFF.

This chain joins TRBV7-9 and TRBJ1-5. The CDR3 totals 15 residues. CDR1 is SEHNR and CDR2 is FQNEAQ in the germline V gene (reference sequence). CDR3 amino acids: CASSQSAGADQPQHF.

This rearrangement joins TRBV6-5 to TRBJ2-1; the D call from TCRdb, TRBD1, cannot be confirmed without DNA. The CDR3 spans 16 residues. Germline CDR1 reads MNHEY; CDR2 reads SVGAGI. This chain's CDR3 is CASSYLGGAAVNEQFF.

This chain connects TRBV5-1 to TRBJ1-1; the TRBD1 assignment by TCRdb is unverifiable without DNA. CDR3 length: 17 residues. Germline-derived CDR1 and CDR2 are SGHRS and YFSETQ. CDR3 residues: CASSLDLGQGRNTEAFF.

The rearrangement uses TRBV11-2 and TRBJ2-1; TCRdb's D call of TRBD2 is untestable without DNA. The CDR3 sequence is 14 residues long. Germline V lookup: CDR1 SGHAT, CDR2 FQNNGV. This chain's CDR3 is CASSLETSWDEQFF.

The chain joins TRBV27 to TRBJ2-1; the TCRdb D gene call, TRBD1, has no DNA to confirm it. The CDR3 totals 13 residues. The V gene's germline CDR1 is MNHEY and CDR2 SMNVEV (reference sequence). The CDR3 loop reads CASSLIRGNEQFF.

The chain carries TRBV3-1 and TRBJ2-1. This CDR3 region has 14 residues. Germline loops: CDR1 LGHDT, CDR2 YNNKEL (reference sequence). The CDR3 loop is CASSQVADNNEQFF.

The J gene is TRBJ2-1, the V gene TRBV29-1; the TRBD1 assignment by TCRdb is unverifiable without DNA. Germline V gene data show CDR1 as SQVTM and CDR2 as ANQGSEA. The CDR3 totals 13 residues. CDR3: CSARTVSYNEQFF.

The rearrangement uses TRBV6-6 and TRBJ1-5. From germline, CDR1 is MNHNY and CDR2 SVGAGI (reference sequence). The CDR3 is made up of 13 amino acids. The CDR3 spells CASSYYSNQPQHF.

This rearrangement joins TRBV28 to TRBJ2-2; TCRdb's D gene call, TRBD1, goes unchecked for lack of DNA. This CDR3 is 15 amino acids long. Germline CDR1 MDHEN, CDR2 SYDVKM. CDR3: CASSGDRVNTGELFF.

The chain has TRBV11-3 and TRBJ1-1; TCRdb's D call, TRBD1, is unchecked because there is no DNA. The CDR3 length is 15 residues. Looked up from germline, CDR1 is SGHNT and CDR2 is YENEEA. CDR3 in amino acids: CASSFRQADGTEAFF. Variable domain in full (rest from reference TRBV11-3 and TRBJ1-1): EAGVVQSPRYKIIEKKQPVAFWCNPISGHNTLYWYLQNLGQGPELLIRYENEEAVDDSQLPKDRFSAERLKGVDSTLKIQPAELGDSAVYLCASSFRQADGTEAFFGQGTRLTVV.

CDR3 sequence reads: CASSQGTGPYGYTF. The chain is built from TRBV4-1 and TRBJ1-2; without DNA, the TCRdb call of TRBD1 cannot be checked. Germline lookup yields CDR1 MGHRA and CDR2 YSYEKL. CDR3 size: 14 residues.

V gene TRBV12-3 or TRBV12-4 combines with J gene TRBJ2-7. The CDR3 totals 12 residues. The CDR3 sequence is CASSLPGDEQYF.

The chain combines TRBV9 with TRBJ2-6. From germline, CDR1 is SGDLS and CDR2 YYNGEE. The CDR3 contains 15 residues. CDR3 region: CASSSTVSGANVLTF.

V is TRBV29-1 and J is TRBJ2-3; with no DNA, the TCRdb D assignment of TRBD2 cannot be verified. Germline V gene data show CDR1 as SQVTM and CDR2 as ANQGSEA. This CDR3 comprises 15 residues. The CDR3 loop is CSVDDLAGGFHTQYF.

The gene calls are TRBV29-1 and TRBJ2-1; TCRdb returns TRBD2, unconfirmable since there is no DNA. Germline V gene lookup returns CDR1 SQVTM and CDR2 ANQGSEA. The CDR3 contains 12 residues. This chain's CDR3 is CSVGSGANEQFF.